This entry lists 15 T cell receptor beta chains sequenced from one sample in a study of blood T cell repertoires in COVID-19. TCRdb's table, derived via immunoSEQ multiplex PCR, lists solely in-frame clones and lacks some. The sample shows some 110,000 clones, roughly 84% of them seen only once. The sample consisted of PBMCs or T cells enriched from blood (not recorded which). Receptors originate from a woman in her twenties or thirties who had recovered from COVID-19.

This clone was seen more than once but under ten times. CDR3 sequence (DNA): TGCGCCAGCAGCCAAGTTGCTGGAGGAAACTACGAGCAGTACTTC. It encodes CASSQVAGGNYEQYF. The V and J genes are TRBV4-3 and TRBJ2-7; weak D call: TRBD2 (5 bases). Germline V CDR1 and CDR2: LGHNA, YSLEER. This CDR3 contains 15 residues. V shed 1 base and J shed 3 bases, with 13 bases lying between them.

The V call is TRBV19, the J call TRBJ2-7; 11 bases match TRBD1. V shed 6 bases, J shed 4 bases, and the junction held 2 bases outside the gene matches. The CDR3 is 13 residues long. Germline V gene data show CDR1 as LNHDA and CDR2 as SQIVND (reference sequence). In DNA form, the CDR3 reads TGTGCCAGTAGAGGGACAGGGGGTTACGAGCAGTACTTC. Its translation is CASRGTGGYEQYF.

This clone has only one observation. The chain recombines TRBV11-2 with TRBJ2-1; 10 bases are a match to TRBD2. From germline, CDR1 is SGHAT and CDR2 FQNNGV. The length of the CDR3 is 16 residues. After removal of 4 bases from V and 0 bases from J, the junction contained 3 bases not matched to a gene. The CDR3 is CASSSSGSNSYNEQFF. Here the CDR3 DNA reads TGTGCCAGCAGCTCTAGCGGGAGCAACTCCTACAATGAGCAGTTCTTC.

This clone was seen a single time. This chain connects TRBV4-3 to TRBJ2-7; the match to TRBD1 covers 7 bases. The CDR3 contains 18 residues. CDR1 and CDR2 (germline): LGHNA, YSLEER. V trimming: 3 bases; J trimming: 0 bases; junction bases outside the gene matches: 14. This chain's CDR3 is CASSHGISTGPTSYEQYF. The DNA for the CDR3 is TGCGCCAGCAGCCACGGTATATCGACAGGGCCAACCTCCTACGAGCAGTACTTC.

This clone was found once. This chain links TRBV2 with TRBJ2-1, with TRBD1 matching 8 bases. V was pared by 5 bases and J by 7 bases, with 7 bases of the junction left unmatched. Per germline, CDR1 SNHLY and CDR2 FYNNEI. This CDR3 comprises 14 residues. The CDR3 loop reads CASSTDRAVNEQFF. The CDR3 nucleotides read TGTGCCAGCAGTACGGACAGGGCCGTGAATGAGCAGTTCTTC.

This chain uses TRBV7-8 with TRBJ1-1; D uncertain. Trimming cost V 5 bases and J 1 base, with 11 bases left between them. The CDR3 has 14 amino acids. Germline CDR1 reads SGHVS; CDR2 reads FQNEAQ. The CDR3 is CASSSSSANTEAFF. CDR3 DNA: TGTGCCAGCAGCAGTAGCTCGGCGAACACTGAAGCTTTCTTT.

The sample holds one count of this clone. The chain uses TRBV6-5 and TRBJ2-4; TRBD1 agrees at 8 bases. Losses at the gene ends were 6 bases for V and 3 bases for J; bases not matched to a gene: 7. The CDR3 has 15 residues. Germline CDR1 MNHEY, CDR2 SVGAGI. CDR3 nucleotides: TGTGCCAGCAGCCCGGACAGGGCCGTCAAAAACATTCAGTACTTC. Protein sequence: CASSPDRAVKNIQYF.

This clone was detected a few times. The CDR3 DNA reads as TGCGCCAGCAGCCTGAGGGCAGGGGGGGAGACCCAGTACTTC. This translates into CASSLRAGGETQYF. This rearrangement joins TRBV5-1 to TRBJ2-5; D is possibly TRBD1 (7 bases). Trimming removed 4 bases at V and 5 bases at J, with 15 bases between. This CDR3 comprises 14 residues. Germline loops: CDR1 SGHRS, CDR2 YFSETQ.

The chain uses TRBV7-8 and TRBJ1-1; 7 bases are a match to TRBD1. CDR1 and CDR2 from the germline V gene are SGHVS and FQNEAQ. V was pared by 1 base and J by 10 bases, with 3 bases of the junction left unmatched. CDR3 length: 12 amino acids. The CDR3 nucleotides are TGTGCCAGCAGCTTAGGACAGGGATCAGCTTTCTTT. Residues: CASSLGQGSAFF.

The chain links TRBV27 to TRBJ2-2, with TRBD2 matching over 10 bases. After removal of 6 bases from V and 2 bases from J, the junction contained 6 bases not matched to a gene. CDR1 is MNHEY and CDR2 is SMNVEV in the germline V gene (reference sequence). This CDR3 has 16 residues. The CDR3 nucleotides are TGTGCCAGCAGATGGAGGACTAGCGGAAACACCGGGGAGCTGTTTTTT. It is translated as CASRWRTSGNTGELFF.

This clone was detected only once. The rearrangement links TRBV4-2 to TRBJ2-1, with 12 nucleotides matching TRBD2. Unmatched junction bases numbered 6, after V lost 1 base and J lost 8 bases. CDR1 and CDR2 (germline): LGHNA, YNFKEQ. The CDR3 extends over 16 amino acids. Here the CDR3 reads CASSQGTSGRNDEQFF. In DNA form, the CDR3 reads TGTGCCAGCAGCCAAGGCACTAGCGGGAGGAACGATGAGCAGTTCTTC.

The chain uses TRBV7-9 and TRBJ2-5; 8 bases are shared with TRBD1. Germline-derived CDR1 and CDR2 are SEHNR and FQNEAQ (reference sequence). The CDR3 is 15 residues long. The V segment lost 2 bases and the J segment 5 bases; nucleotides outside the gene matches: 7. This chain's CDR3 is CASSLRQGTVETQYF. The CDR3 DNA reads as TGTGCCAGCAGCTTACGACAGGGGACGGTGGAGACCCAGTACTTC.

V usage is TRBV3-1 (or the pseudogene TRBV3-2) and J usage is TRBJ1-2; TRBD1 aligns across 7 bases. The CDR3 is 14 residues long. V was clipped by 7 bases and J by 4 bases; unmatched bases: 9. Germline V gene sequence: CDR1 LGHDT, CDR2 YNNKEL (reference sequence). CDR3 in amino acids: CASTEQGTGYGYTF. For the CDR3, the DNA is TGTGCCAGCACCGAACAGGGGACGGGCTATGGCTACACCTTC.

This clone was picked up a small number of times. The DNA of the CDR3 is TGTGCCAGCAGTGGGGGCCCAAGTCTAGCGGGAGTTAACGAGCAGTACTTC. Protein product: CASSGGPSLAGVNEQYF. This rearrangement joins TRBV25-1 to TRBJ2-7; 10 bases align to TRBD2. Trimming cost V 4 bases and J 5 bases; bases outside gene matches: 14. This CDR3 has 17 residues. Germline assignment: CDR1 MGHDK and CDR2 SYGVNS.

This rearrangement joins TRBV28 to TRBJ2-1; possibly TRBD2 for D (6 bases). There are 14 residues in the CDR3. The germline V and J ends were trimmed by 5 bases and 7 bases, with 15 bases remaining between them. Germline V gives CDR1 MDHEN, CDR2 SYDVKM. The CDR3 loop reads CASSRVGGRNEQFF. In DNA, the CDR3 is TGTGCCAGCAGTCGCGTGGGGGGACGTAATGAGCAGTTCTTC.